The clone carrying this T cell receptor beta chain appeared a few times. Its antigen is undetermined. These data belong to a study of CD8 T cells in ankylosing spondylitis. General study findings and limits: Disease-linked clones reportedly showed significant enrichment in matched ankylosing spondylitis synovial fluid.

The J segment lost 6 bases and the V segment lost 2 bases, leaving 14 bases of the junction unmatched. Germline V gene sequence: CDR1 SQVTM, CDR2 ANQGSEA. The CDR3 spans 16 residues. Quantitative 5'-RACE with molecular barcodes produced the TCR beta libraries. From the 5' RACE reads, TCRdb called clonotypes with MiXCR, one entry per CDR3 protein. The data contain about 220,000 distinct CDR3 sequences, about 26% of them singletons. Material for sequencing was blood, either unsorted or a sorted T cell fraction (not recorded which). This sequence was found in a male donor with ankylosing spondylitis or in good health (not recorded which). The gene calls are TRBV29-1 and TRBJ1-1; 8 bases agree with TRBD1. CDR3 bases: TGCAGCGTTGAATCCCCGAGGGACAGGAGGAGGTCTGAAGCTTTCTTT. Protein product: CSVESPRDRRRSEAFF.